Listed below are T cell receptor beta chains from one sample, sequenced in a study of T cell responses to AZD1222 COVID-19 vaccine. Produced via immunoSEQ multiplex PCR; TCRdb's table is partial and in-frame only. This table holds fewer than 110,000 clones, roughly 88% found once. The sequencing used peripheral blood, collected on day 0 of AZD1222 vaccination. Receptors originate from an adult in good health. CDR3s include the opening cysteine and the closing phenylalanine or tryptophan. Each record gives: J gene, D gene, clone size, V gene, CDR3 DNA, CDR3 protein. The D gene is left open where the match is weak. Clone size is given for some rows only: seen once, a few or many times, or a class if the clone is expanded.

TRBJ1-5	-	-	TRBV7-8	TGTGCCAGCAGCTTTGGAACAAACAATCAGCCCCAGCATTTT	CASSFGTNNQPQHF
TRBJ1-4	-	-	TRBV27	TGTGCCAGCAGTCCGCCCGGCGAAAAACTGTTTTTT	CASSPPGEKLFF
TRBJ1-3	-	-	TRBV5-1	TGCGCCAGCAGCTTGAATGCTGGGGAAAACACCATATATTTT	CASSLNAGENTIYF
TRBJ1-6	-	-	TRBV19	TGTGCCAGTAGTTTACGGCGGGAGGGGCGTTCACCCCTCCACTTT	CASSLRREGRSPLHF
TRBJ1-2	TRBD1	-	TRBV7-3	TGTGCCAGCAGCTTCCCAGGGGGTGTAAGGGAACGGGATGGCTACACCTTC	CASSFPGGVRERDGYTF
TRBJ2-1	TRBD1	-	TRBV5-1	TGCGCCAGCAGCTTAACAGGGGTCAATGAGCAGTTCTTC	CASSLTGVNEQFF
TRBJ1-1	TRBD1	-	TRBV6-5	TGTGCCAGCATGCCAGGGGGCTCGGTCACTGAAGCTTTCTTT	CASMPGGSVTEAFF
TRBJ1-1	-	-	TRBV6-2/TRBV6-3	TGTGCCAGCAGTTTCCAGGTACGGGGGAACACTGAAGCTTTCTTT	CASSFQVRGNTEAFF
TRBJ1-1	TRBD1	-	TRBV29-1	TGCAGCGTCCAGGGACAGGGAAACACTGAAGCTTTCTTT	CSVQGQGNTEAFF
TRBJ2-2	-	-	TRBV4-2	TGTGCCAGCAGCCAAATAAAAGGGGTTACCGGGGAGCTGTTTTTT	CASSQIKGVTGELFF
TRBJ1-6	-	once	TRBV30	TGTGCCTGGAGGAAAAATTCACCCCTCCACTTT	CAWRKNSPLHF
TRBJ2-5	-	-	TRBV7-2	TGTGCCAGCAGCTATCTAGGGGGACAAGAGACCCAGTACTTC	CASSYLGGQETQYF
TRBJ1-4	-	once	TRBV7-9	TGTGCCAGCAGCGGGATGGGGATTAATGAAAAACTGTTTTTT	CASSGMGINEKLFF
TRBJ1-6	-	-	TRBV5-4	TGTGCCAGCAGCCCCCGTGGAGTAGATTCACCCCTCCACTTT	CASSPRGVDSPLHF
TRBJ1-5	-	once	TRBV18	TGTGCCAGCTCCTGGGGGAATCAGCCCCAGCATTTT	CASSWGNQPQHF
TRBJ1-1	-	-	TRBV5-1	TGCGCCAGCAGCCGTGGGACACAGAACACTGAAGCTTTCTTT	CASSRGTQNTEAFF
TRBJ2-7	TRBD1	-	TRBV3-1/TRBV3-2	TGTGCCAGCAGCCGACCGGGACAGGGACAGTACTTC	CASSRPGQGQYF
TRBJ1-4	-	-	TRBV2	TGTGCCAGCACAGGTCAGACGAGTGCTAATGAAAAACTGTTTTTT	CASTGQTSANEKLFF
TRBJ2-1	TRBD1	-	TRBV7-8	TGTGCCAGCAGCACCGGGACAGGGTTCTTCAATGAGCAGTTCTTC	CASSTGTGFFNEQFF
TRBJ2-3	-	-	TRBV5-1	TGCGCCAGCAGCTTGTTGGATACGTCCATAGATACGCAGTATTTT	CASSLLDTSIDTQYF
TRBJ2-2	-	-	TRBV6-6	TGTGCCAGCTGGTTCCTGCAGGACGTCAGTACCGGGGAGCTGTTTTTT	CASWFLQDVSTGELFF
TRBJ2-3	TRBD2	-	TRBV19	TGTGCCAGTACGGTAACTAGCGGTATTAGCACAGATACGCAGTATTTT	CASTVTSGISTDTQYF
TRBJ2-1	-	-	TRBV4-3	TGCGCCAGCAGCCAAGATTGGGGACGGCGAACCTACAATGAGCAGTTCTTC	CASSQDWGRRTYNEQFF
TRBJ1-5	-	-	TRBV7-9	TGTGCCAGCAGCCCGGGGGGAGGGAATCAGCCCCAGCATTTT	CASSPGGGNQPQHF
TRBJ2-1	TRBD2	-	TRBV9	TGTGCCAGCAGCGTAGGCGGACTAGCGGGGGGAGCCAATGAGCAGTTCTTC	CASSVGGLAGGANEQFF
TRBJ1-5	-	-	TRBV19	TGTGCCACCAGCCCCCGGGGCTCGTATAGCAATCAGCCCCAGCATTTT	CATSPRGSYSNQPQHF
TRBJ1-3	-	-	TRBV5-4	TGTGCCAGCAGCCCGAACCCGAGCTCTGGAAACACCATATATTTT	CASSPNPSSGNTIYF